This entry concerns a single T cell receptor beta chain. The antigen remains undetermined. This entry comes from a study of cytomegalovirus exposure and HLA in healthy donors. As for the study in general: Earlier findings included roughly 100 million unique TCR beta sequences obtained from 150 million to 200 million T cells.

Broader study findings: Cytomegalovirus association was listed for under 200 TCR beta chains. Further analysis, carried out later, found HLA-associated TCR beta chains more clonally expanded than equally common other chains.

This CDR3 region has 14 residues. The germline gives CDR1 SGDLS, CDR2 YYNGEE. V lost 3 bases to trimming and J lost 6 bases; unmatched junction nucleotides: 6. Amplification used 60 Vbeta primers and 13 Jbeta primers. The method was immunoSEQ multiplex PCR; TCRdb's version includes in-frame clones alone and lacks a portion of them. This sample carries 45,000 to 65,000 clones, 55% to 80% of them seen once, and the ten largest clones take 22%. V gene TRBV9 combines with J gene TRBJ1-5, with 7 bases that match TRBD1. The source is a woman in her 50s in good health and CMV-seropositive. Specimen: PBMCs. This CDR3 reads CASSGRDSPQPQHF. In nucleotides, the CDR3 is TGTGCCAGCAGCGGGCGGGACAGCCCTCAGCCCCAGCATTTT. Combining the CDR3 with reference TRBV9 and TRBJ1-5 gives the whole variable domain DSGVTQTPKHLITATGQRVTLRCSPRSGDLSVYWYQQSLDQGLQFLIQYYNGEERAKGNILERFSAQQFPDLHSELNLSSLELGDSALYFCASSGRDSPQPQHFGDGTRLSIL.